Given below is one T cell receptor beta chain in context. As yet, its antigen is unknown. The sample is drawn from a study of shared clonotypes between healthy human individuals. The length of the CDR3 is 13 residues. The germline gives CDR1 ENHRY, CDR2 SYGVKD. V shed 8 bases, J shed 3 bases, and the junction held 4 bases outside the gene matches. Study-level findings and limits: Though the depth was large, rarefaction showed that sorted-subset sequencing was incomplete. Naive subsets usually exceeded memory subsets in estimated richness.

For every subset, genomic DNA was evenly distributed across several immunoSEQ plates. The method was immunoSEQ multiplex PCR; TCRdb's version includes in-frame clones alone and lacks a portion of them. The sample holds approximately 2.1 million clones, approximately 93% seen once. Sequencing input: naive CD4+ T cells from PBMCs. Subset meaning: CD45RA+ positively selected. The genes are TRBV10-3 and TRBJ1-3, with 7 bases aligning to TRBD1. The sequence was obtained from a man between 18 and 29 years old in good health. Some clones in this sample may be carry-over from other donors' samples. CDR3 DNA sequence: TGTGCCATCGCCGCAGGGGGTGGAAACACCATATATTTT. This translates into CAIAAGGGNTIYF.